The 21 T cell receptor beta chains below all came from one sample that was sequenced in a study of blood T cell repertoires in COVID-19. Sequenced by immunoSEQ multiplex PCR; TCRdb stores in-frame clones only, minus some. The sample includes some 160,000 clones, 75% to 90% of them seen just once. The sequencing input was peripheral blood. All receptors derive from a woman aged 55-70 years with active COVID-19.

J is TRBJ2-7 and V is TRBV4-3; 8 bases match TRBD2. After removal of 4 bases from V and 2 bases from J, the junction contained 7 bases not matched to a gene. The CDR3 extends over 15 amino acids. CDR1 and CDR2 (germline): LGHNA, YSLEER. The CDR3 sequence is CASSLRSGGAYEQYF. The CDR3 nucleotides read TGCGCCAGCAGCCTTCGATCGGGGGGGGCCTACGAGCAGTACTTC.

CDR3 nucleotides: TGTGCCAGCAGCCAGGGGCCGGTAACAACGGATACGCAGTATTTT. Residues: CASSQGPVTTDTQYF. The V gene is TRBV9, the J gene TRBJ2-3; possibly TRBD1 for D (6 bases). CDR3 length: 15 residues. Germline CDR1 and CDR2: SGDLS and YYNGEE. Trimming pared 4 bases from V and 6 bases from J, leaving 18 bases between. The entire variable domain, with the rest obtained from reference TRBV9 and TRBJ2-3, is as follows: DSGVTQTPKHLITATGQRVTLRCSPRSGDLSVYWYQQSLDQGLQFLIQYYNGEERAKGNILERFSAQQFPDLHSELNLSSLELGDSALYFCASSQGPVTTDTQYFGPGTRLTVL.

This rearrangement joins TRBV28 to TRBJ1-1, with D maybe TRBD1 (6 bases). Deletions cut 6 bases from V and 1 base from J, with 15 bases between. Germline values: CDR1 MDHEN, CDR2 SYDVKM. This CDR3 region has 15 residues. The chain's CDR3 is CASSNPGHPNTEAFF. In nucleotides, the CDR3 is TGTGCCAGCAGCAATCCGGGACACCCGAACACTGAAGCTTTCTTT. The full variable domain, with the rest looked up from reference TRBV28 and TRBJ1-1, is DVKVTQSSRYLVKRTGEKVFLECVQDMDHENMFWYRQDPGLGLRLIYFSYDVKMKEKGDIPEGYSVSREKKERFSLILESASTNQTSMYLCASSNPGHPNTEAFFGQGTRLTVV.

V gene TRBV7-6 combines with J gene TRBJ2-3; perhaps TRBD1 as D (5 bases). Germline V gene sequence: CDR1 SGHVS, CDR2 FNYEAQ. This CDR3 region has 18 residues. Trimming removed 0 bases at V and 2 bases at J, with 18 bases between. The CDR3 is CASSLARRAGKTTDTQYF. Written as DNA, the CDR3 is TGTGCCAGCAGCTTAGCGAGGCGCGCAGGGAAGACCACAGATACGCAGTATTTT.

The chain joins TRBV28 to TRBJ1-1; D call uncertain. The CDR3 runs to 13 residues. Germline loops: CDR1 MDHEN, CDR2 SYDVKM. Deletions cut 5 bases from V and 0 bases from J, with 7 bases between. CDR3 sequence reads: CASSAGMNTEAFF. Written as DNA, the CDR3 is TGTGCCAGCAGTGCAGGCATGAACACTGAAGCTTTCTTT. The variable domain in full, with the rest retrieved from reference TRBV28 and TRBJ1-1, is DVKVTQSSRYLVKRTGEKVFLECVQDMDHENMFWYRQDPGLGLRLIYFSYDVKMKEKGDIPEGYSVSREKKERFSLILESASTNQTSMYLCASSAGMNTEAFFGQGTRLTVV.

The genes are TRBV5-1 and TRBJ1-1; D possibly corresponds to TRBD1 (6 bases). V was pared by 0 bases and J by 4 bases, with 7 bases between. Germline values: CDR1 SGHRS, CDR2 YFSETQ. This CDR3 comprises 13 residues. The CDR3 nucleotides read TGCGCCAGCAGCTTGGGGGGGCGCACTGAAGCTTTCTTT. It encodes CASSLGGRTEAFF.

The chain couples TRBV27 to TRBJ2-2; TRBD1 is a possible D gene (6 bases). CDR1 and CDR2 from the germline V gene are MNHEY and SMNVEV (reference sequence). The V gene lost 5 bases and the J gene lost 6 bases, with 13 bases spanning the gap. CDR3 length: 14 residues. This CDR3 reads CASSLLQGSGELFF. In DNA, the CDR3 is TGTGCCAGCAGTCTATTACAGGGATCCGGGGAGCTGTTTTTT.

V usage is TRBV15 and J usage is TRBJ2-1; 7 positions match TRBD2. J gave up 4 bases and V 0 bases, and 3 bases lay outside the gene matches. The CDR3 is 15 residues long. Germline loops: CDR1 LNHNV, CDR2 YYDKDF (reference sequence). CDR3 amino acids: CATSRDLAAYNEQFF. The CDR3 DNA follows: TGTGCCACCAGCAGAGACCTAGCGGCATACAATGAGCAGTTCTTC.

The CDR3 bases are TGTGCCAGCAGCGTTGGGACAGGGGCCCCCGGGGAGCTGTTTTTT. Its protein product is CASSVGTGAPGELFF. This rearrangement joins TRBV9 to TRBJ2-2; 10 nucleotides line up with TRBD1. This CDR3 is built from 15 residues. The germline V gene encodes CDR1 SGDLS and CDR2 YYNGEE. J was trimmed by 6 bases and V by 2 bases; bases with no gene match: 4.

With respect to this clone: Other DNA variants within this sample encode the same CDR3. This chain uses TRBV12-3 or TRBV12-4 with TRBJ2-7, with 7 bases lining up with TRBD1. The CDR3 length is 13 residues. Trimming removed 4 bases from V and 0 bases from J; junction bases left unmatched: 0. The CDR3: CASSYRGSYEQYF. The DNA for the CDR3 is TGTGCCAGCAGTTACAGGGGCTCCTACGAGCAGTACTTC.

The chain couples TRBV30 to TRBJ2-5; D might be TRBD2 (6 bases). Trimming cost V 4 bases and J 5 bases, with 14 bases left between them. Germline CDR1 GTSNPN, CDR2 SVGIG (reference sequence). The CDR3 totals 13 residues. In DNA form, the CDR3 reads TGTGCCTGGACCACCGGGGGAGTGGAGACCCAGTACTTC. Its protein is CAWTTGGVETQYF.

The chain has TRBV6-2 or TRBV6-3 and TRBJ2-5; possibly TRBD1 for D (5 bases). The V gene lost 0 bases and the J gene lost 5 bases, with 13 bases spanning the gap. CDR3 length equals 15 residues. Germline-derived CDR1 and CDR2 are MNHEY and SVGEGT. CDR3 sequence: CASSYSQGSWETQYF. The DNA of the CDR3 is TGTGCCAGCAGTTACTCGCAGGGCTCTTGGGAGACCCAGTACTTC.

V gene TRBV5-1 combines with J gene TRBJ2-7; 8 bases are a match to TRBD1. Germline V gene sequence: CDR1 SGHRS, CDR2 YFSETQ. V lost 4 bases to trimming and J lost 2 bases; unmatched junction nucleotides: 8. This CDR3 has 15 amino acids. CDR3 protein: CASSPSGTGPYEQYF. Written as DNA, the CDR3 is TGCGCCAGCAGCCCGTCCGGGACAGGCCCCTACGAGCAGTACTTC. Using reference TRBV5-1 and TRBJ2-7 for the parts outside the CDR3, the full variable domain is KAGVTQTPRYLIKTRGQQVTLSCSPISGHRSVSWYQQTPGQGLQFLFEYFSETQRNKGNFPGRFSGRQFSNSRSEMNVSTLELGDSALYLCASSPSGTGPYEQYFGPGTRLTVT.

V usage is TRBV30 and J usage is TRBJ1-2, with unresolved D. The germline gives CDR1 GTSNPN, CDR2 SVGIG (reference sequence). The CDR3 is 12 residues long. The germline V and J ends were trimmed by 0 bases and 8 bases, with 10 bases remaining between them. DNA for the CDR3: TGTGCCTGGAGTGTAGAGGTATCAGGCTACACCTTC. It is translated as CAWSVEVSGYTF.

This chain links TRBV19 with TRBJ2-7, with 8 bases that match TRBD1. CDR1 LNHDA and CDR2 SQIVND come from the germline V gene (reference sequence). The CDR3 is 15 residues long. V lost 7 bases, J lost 7 bases, and 15 bases stayed unmatched. The CDR3 DNA follows: TGTGCCAGTAAGGGCCAAGCGACAGGGGTAGATGAGCAGTACTTC. It is translated as CASKGQATGVDEQYF.

The CDR3 loop is CASSYYGTSSYNEQFF. CDR3 nucleotide sequence: TGTGCCAGCAGCTATTACGGAACTAGCTCCTACAATGAGCAGTTCTTC. The V call is TRBV7-2, the J call TRBJ2-1; a possible D gene is TRBD2 (5 bases). Trimming shortened V by 4 bases and J by 0 bases, and 13 bases separated the two germline ends. Germline-derived CDR1 and CDR2 are SGHTA and FQGNSA. The CDR3 has 16 amino acids.

Written as DNA, the CDR3 is TGTGCCACCAGCAGAGTAATATATAGCGCTGGTTACAATGAGCAGTTCTTC. Its protein product is CATSRVIYSAGYNEQFF. The chain joins TRBV15 to TRBJ2-1; tentatively, D is TRBD2 (5 bases). The V end lost 1 base, the J end lost 4 bases, and 17 bases lay between the germline ends. This CDR3 has 17 amino acids. The germline V gene has CDR1 LNHNV and CDR2 YYDKDF (reference sequence).

The rearrangement links TRBV11-2 to TRBJ2-3; maybe TRBD2 (7 bases). The ends were cut back, 6 bases at V and 0 bases at J, with 19 bases in the middle. The germline V gene has CDR1 SGHAT and CDR2 FQNNGV. This CDR3 region has 17 residues. CDR3 nucleotide sequence: TGTGCCAGCAGACCCCGGAGGGGGGGATTTAGCACAGATACGCAGTATTTT. This translates into CASRPRRGGFSTDTQYF.

This sequence joins TRBV18 and TRBJ1-4; D is perhaps TRBD1 (5 bases). Trimming shortened V by 2 bases and J by 0 bases, and 16 bases separated the two germline ends. Germline CDR1 KGHSH, CDR2 LQKENI. This CDR3 is built from 18 residues. The CDR3 nucleotides read TGTGCCAGCTCACCATTACCCGGGACTTATGCAACTAATGAAAAACTGTTTTTT. Translation: CASSPLPGTYATNEKLFF.

The chain uses TRBV19 and TRBJ2-1; TRBD1 agrees at 9 bases. The CDR3 consists of 14 residues. Germline V gene lookup returns CDR1 LNHDA and CDR2 SQIVND (reference sequence). Trimming removed 5 bases from V and 9 bases from J; junction bases left unmatched: 8. The CDR3 bases are TGTGCCAGTAGTTTGCTTACAGGGGGCAGTGAGCAGTTCTTC. The encoded protein is CASSLLTGGSEQFF. The variable domain in full, with the rest retrieved from reference TRBV19 and TRBJ2-1, is DGGITQSPKYLFRKEGQNVTLSCEQNLNHDAMYWYRQDPGQGLRLIYYSQIVNDFQKGDIAEGYSVSREKKESFPLTVTSAQKNPTAFYLCASSLLTGGSEQFFGPGTRLTVL.

V is TRBV19 and J is TRBJ1-6, with D maybe TRBD1 (6 bases). Trimming shortened V by 5 bases and J by 8 bases, and 13 bases separated the two germline ends. CDR1 and CDR2 (germline): LNHDA, SQIVND (reference sequence). The CDR3 consists of 14 residues. CDR3 sequence reads: CASSPQGGHSPLHF. CDR3 bases: TGTGCCAGTAGTCCACAGGGTGGCCATTCACCCCTCCACTTT.